A selection of T cell receptor beta chains follows, all from one sample in a study of control samples from healthy donors and cancer patients. Only in-frame clones appear in the TCRdb table, and some are missing; sequencing was by immunoSEQ multiplex PCR. The sample contains about 12,000 clones, around nine tenths of which appear only once. Sequenced material: formalin-fixed, paraffin-embedded tissue. These receptors were collected from a male donor with melanoma. CDR3s include the opening cysteine and the closing phenylalanine or tryptophan. D genes are given only for firm matches. Size tells how often a clone was seen (once, few, many) or the class of an expanded clone, and some rows leave it out.

J: TRBJ2-1; size: few; V: TRBV3-1/TRBV3-2; D: TRBD2; length: 16; CDR3: CASSQGGTSGINEQFF; DNA: TGTGCCAGCAGCCAAGGAGGGACTAGCGGGATCAATGAGCAGTTCTTC
J: TRBJ1-2; size: NA; V: TRBV6-6; D: NA; length: 14; CDR3: CASSYSTGGHGYTF; DNA: TGTGCCAGCAGTTACTCGACTGGGGGCCATGGCTACACCTTC
J: TRBJ1-2; size: NA; V: TRBV5-4; D: NA; length: 15; CDR3: CASSLGPTEMYGYTF; DNA: TGTGCCAGCAGCTTGGGTCCGACGGAGATGTATGGCTACACCTTC
J: TRBJ2-3; size: NA; V: TRBV15; D: NA; length: 17; CDR3: CATSSASGPKTTDTQYF; DNA: TGTGCCACCAGCAGTGCCTCCGGACCAAAGACCACAGATACGCAGTATTTT
J: TRBJ1-6; size: NA; V: TRBV12-5; D: TRBD1; length: 16; CDR3: CASGPATGQYNSPLHF; DNA: TGTGCTAGTGGTCCAGCGACAGGGCAATATAATTCACCCCTCCACTTT
J: TRBJ2-2; size: NA; V: TRBV19; D: NA; length: 15; CDR3: CASSGSGANTGELFF; DNA: TGTGCCAGTAGTGGATCTGGGGCGAACACCGGGGAGCTGTTTTTT
J: TRBJ2-6; size: NA; V: TRBV24-1; D: TRBD2; length: 18; CDR3: CATSDLWGGATGANVLTF; DNA: TGTGCCACCAGTGATTTATGGGGAGGGGCTACTGGGGCCAACGTCCTGACTTTC
J: TRBJ1-6; size: once; V: TRBV19; D: NA; length: 15; CDR3: CASTHRVGYNSLLHF; DNA: TGTGCCAGTACCCACAGGGTCGGGTATAATTCACTCCTCCACTTT
J: TRBJ1-1; size: NA; V: TRBV7-9; D: NA; length: 12; CDR3: CASSLSATEAFF; DNA: TGTGCCAGCAGCCTCTCGGCCACTGAAGCTTTCTTT
J: TRBJ2-2; size: NA; V: TRBV5-1; D: TRBD1; length: 17; CDR3: CASSLLPGQGGTGELFF; DNA: TGCGCCAGCAGCTTGCTTCCGGGACAGGGAGGCACCGGGGAGCTGTTTTTT
J: TRBJ1-2; size: NA; V: TRBV6-4; D: TRBD1; length: 15; CDR3: CASSGTGQGADGYTF; DNA: TGTGCCAGCAGTGGGACCGGACAGGGGGCTGATGGCTACACCTTC
J: TRBJ2-3; size: few; V: TRBV6-6; D: NA; length: 11; CDR3: CAIQAGDTQYF; DNA: TGTGCCATTCAGGCGGGGGATACGCAGTATTTT
J: TRBJ2-1; size: NA; V: TRBV4-1; D: TRBD2; length: 16; CDR3: CASSSMTSGRGYEQFF; DNA: TGCGCCAGCAGCTCGATGACTAGCGGGAGGGGATATGAGCAGTTCTTC
J: TRBJ2-5; size: once; V: TRBV5-6; D: TRBD1; length: 13; CDR3: CASSFDREETQYF; DNA: TGTGCCAGCAGTTTCGACAGGGAAGAGACCCAGTACTTC
J: TRBJ2-3; size: NA; V: TRBV7-6; D: NA; length: 16; CDR3: CASSLGLARGTDTQYF; DNA: TGTGCCAGCAGCTTAGGTCTGGCTAGGGGCACAGATACGCAGTATTTT
J: TRBJ1-1; size: NA; V: TRBV9; D: NA; length: 13; CDR3: CASSERGNSEAFF; DNA: TGTGCCAGCAGCGAGAGAGGGAACTCTGAAGCTTTCTTT
J: TRBJ2-4; size: NA; V: TRBV2; D: TRBD1; length: 15; CDR3: CASSAGGPTKNIQYF; DNA: TGTGCCAGCAGTGCAGGGGGTCCAACCAAAAACATTCAGTACTTC
J: TRBJ1-4; size: NA; V: TRBV10-3; D: TRBD1; length: 14; CDR3: CAISVAAGGEKLFF; DNA: TGTGCCATCAGTGTCGCGGCAGGGGGTGAAAAACTGTTTTTT
J: TRBJ2-1; size: NA; V: TRBV27; D: TRBD2; length: 14; CDR3: CATRPGTSGSEQFF; DNA: TGTGCCACCCGTCCCGGGACTAGCGGGAGTGAGCAGTTCTTC
J: TRBJ1-2; size: NA; V: TRBV3-1/TRBV3-2; D: NA; length: 15; CDR3: CASSQGQARRYGYTF; DNA: TGTGCCAGCAGCCAAGGACAGGCGAGACGCTATGGCTACACCTTC
J: TRBJ2-3; size: NA; V: TRBV9; D: NA; length: 16; CDR3: CASSVAGGPSLDTQYF; DNA: TGTGCCAGCAGCGTAGCAGGAGGGCCCTCTCTAGATACGCAGTATTTT
J: TRBJ2-5; size: NA; V: TRBV2; D: NA; length: 14; CDR3: CASREERGKETQYF; DNA: TGTGCCAGCAGGGAGGAGAGGGGAAAAGAGACCCAGTACTTC
J: TRBJ1-1; size: once; V: TRBV18; D: NA; length: 14; CDR3: CASSPDAGAAEAFF; DNA: TGTGCCAGCTCACCGGACGCAGGGGCGGCTGAAGCTTTCTTT
J: TRBJ2-1; size: NA; V: TRBV2; D: TRBD2; length: 15; CDR3: CASSVMVAGYNEQFF; DNA: TGTGCCAGCAGTGTGATGGTAGCGGGATACAATGAGCAGTTCTTC
J: TRBJ2-1; size: NA; V: TRBV11-2; D: NA; length: 15; CDR3: CASSLDLSSYNEQFF; DNA: TGTGCCAGCAGCTTAGATCTGAGCTCCTACAATGAGCAGTTCTTC
J: TRBJ1-5; size: few; V: TRBV6-2/TRBV6-3; D: NA; length: 14; CDR3: CASSLDSSNQPQHF; DNA: TGTGCCAGCAGCCTGGACAGTAGCAATCAGCCCCAGCATTTT
J: TRBJ2-7; size: NA; V: TRBV18; D: TRBD2; length: 15; CDR3: CASSVLAGSSYEQYF; DNA: TGTGCCAGCTCGGTTCTAGCGGGATCCTCCTACGAGCAGTACTTC
J: TRBJ1-2; size: NA; V: TRBV6-5; D: NA; length: 15; CDR3: CASSRAASYDYGYTF; DNA: TGTGCCAGCAGTCGAGCAGCCTCCTACGACTATGGCTACACCTTC
J: TRBJ2-1; size: NA; V: TRBV14; D: NA; length: 15; CDR3: CASSRPGPYYNEQFF; DNA: TGTGCCAGCAGCCGGCCGGGACCATATTACAATGAGCAGTTCTTC
J: TRBJ1-2; size: NA; V: TRBV2; D: NA; length: 13; CDR3: CASRGEWGNGYTF; DNA: TGTGCCAGCAGGGGGGAATGGGGTAATGGCTACACCTTC
J: TRBJ2-1; size: NA; V: TRBV6-4; D: NA; length: 19; CDR3: CASSFPRAGAEDFYNEQFF; DNA: TGTGCCAGCAGTTTTCCCCGGGCAGGGGCAGAAGACTTCTACAATGAGCAGTTCTTC
J: TRBJ1-6; size: NA; V: TRBV28; D: NA; length: 14; CDR3: CASGEGSGNSPLHF; DNA: TGTGCCAGCGGGGAAGGGAGTGGTAATTCACCCCTCCACTTT
J: TRBJ1-1; size: NA; V: TRBV28; D: NA; length: 13; CDR3: CASSLGGLTEAFF; DNA: TGTGCCAGCAGTTTGGGGGGGCTAACTGAAGCTTTCTTT
J: TRBJ2-2; size: NA; V: TRBV18; D: TRBD1; length: 16; CDR3: CASSPRRQGDTGELFF; DNA: TGTGCCAGCTCACCGAGGAGGCAGGGGGACACCGGGGAGCTGTTTTTT
J: TRBJ2-2; size: NA; V: TRBV6-5; D: NA; length: 15; CDR3: CASSPSEVWTGELFF; DNA: TGTGCCAGCAGTCCCTCGGAGGTTTGGACCGGGGAGCTGTTTTTT
J: TRBJ2-3; size: NA; V: TRBV9; D: TRBD2; length: 18; CDR3: CASSVEGVVGGSGDTQYF; DNA: TGTGCCAGCAGCGTCGAGGGAGTAGTGGGAGGGTCCGGAGATACGCAGTATTTT
J: TRBJ2-5; size: NA; V: TRBV19; D: TRBD2; length: 14; CDR3: CASSMGLGGETQYF; DNA: TGTGCCAGTAGTATGGGACTAGGCGGGGAGACCCAGTACTTC
J: TRBJ1-5; size: NA; V: TRBV18; D: NA; length: 14; CDR3: CASSPGEGNQPQHF; DNA: TGTGCCAGCTCACCGGGGGAAGGCAATCAGCCCCAGCATTTT
J: TRBJ1-2; size: NA; V: TRBV5-8; D: NA; length: 11; CDR3: CASSLGGGYTF; DNA: TGTGCCAGCAGCCTAGGGGGGGGCTACACCTTC
J: TRBJ2-3; size: NA; V: TRBV4-2; D: NA; length: 18; CDR3: CASSQDRDTGTTTDTQYF; DNA: TGTGCCAGCAGCCAAGATAGGGACACCGGGACTACCACAGATACGCAGTATTTT